This TCR beta chain derives from a study of technical replicates of blood from a handful of donors. Clones were read by immunoSEQ multiplex PCR, and TCRdb kept only the in-frame ones, dropping some. The sample includes about 98,000 clones, approximately 94% seen only once; the top ten take 0.2% to 0.25%. Germline trimming cut 0 bases from V and 6 bases from J; bases unmatched to any gene: 2. This CDR3 is built from 16 residues. From germline, CDR1 is MNHNY and CDR2 SVGAGI (reference sequence). Sequenced sample: T cells isolated from PBMCs. The chain employs TRBV6-6 and TRBJ2-1; TRBD2 aligns across 13 bases. This TCR was recovered from a human donor in good health. The chain's CDR3 is CASSYSGLAGTNEQFF. Written as DNA, the CDR3 is TGTGCCAGCAGTTACTCGGGACTAGCGGGGACCAATGAGCAGTTCTTC.